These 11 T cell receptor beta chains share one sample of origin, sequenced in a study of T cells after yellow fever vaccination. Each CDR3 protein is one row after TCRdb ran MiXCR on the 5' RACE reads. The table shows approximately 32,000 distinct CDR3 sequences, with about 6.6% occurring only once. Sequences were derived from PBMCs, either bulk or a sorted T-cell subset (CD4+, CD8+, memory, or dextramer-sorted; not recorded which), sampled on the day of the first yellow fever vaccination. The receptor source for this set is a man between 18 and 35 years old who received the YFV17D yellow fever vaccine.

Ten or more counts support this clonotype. CDR3 bases: TGCGCCAGCAGCCAAGATTTCTGGACGACCCCAGATACGCAGTATTTT. It specifies CASSQDFWTTPDTQYF. The chain joins TRBV4-3 to TRBJ2-3; D is undetermined. The CDR3 extends over 16 amino acids. V lost 0 bases, J lost 4 bases, and 14 bases lay in between. Per the germline V gene, CDR1 is LGHNA and CDR2 is YSLEER.

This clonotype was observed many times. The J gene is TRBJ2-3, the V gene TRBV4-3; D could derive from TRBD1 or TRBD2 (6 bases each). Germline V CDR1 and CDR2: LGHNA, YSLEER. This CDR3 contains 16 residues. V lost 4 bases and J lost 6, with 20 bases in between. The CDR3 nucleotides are TGCGCCAGCAGCCCCAGATGGAGGGGGTCAACGGATACGCAGTATTTT. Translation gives CASSPRWRGSTDTQYF.

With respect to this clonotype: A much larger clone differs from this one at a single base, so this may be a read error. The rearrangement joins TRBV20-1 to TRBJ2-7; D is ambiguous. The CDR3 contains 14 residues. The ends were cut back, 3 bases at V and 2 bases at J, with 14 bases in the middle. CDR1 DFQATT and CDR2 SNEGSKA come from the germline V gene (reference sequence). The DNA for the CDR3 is TGCAGTGCTAGCCGTAGCTTATGGCCCTACGAGCAGTACTTC. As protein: CSASRSLWPYEQYF.

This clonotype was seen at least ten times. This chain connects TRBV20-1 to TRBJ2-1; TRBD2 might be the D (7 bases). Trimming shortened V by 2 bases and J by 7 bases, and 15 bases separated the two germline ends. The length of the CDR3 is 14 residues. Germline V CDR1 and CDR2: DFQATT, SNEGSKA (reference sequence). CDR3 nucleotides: TGCAGTGCTAGACATTACGGGGGGCCGAATGAGCAGTTCTTC. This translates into CSARHYGGPNEQFF.

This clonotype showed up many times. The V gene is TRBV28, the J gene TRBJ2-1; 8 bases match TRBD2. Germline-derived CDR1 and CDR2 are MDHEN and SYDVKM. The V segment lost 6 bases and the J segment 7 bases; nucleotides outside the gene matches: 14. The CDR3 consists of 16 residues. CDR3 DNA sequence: TGTGCCAGCAGCCGAACCGCGTCGGGGGGGAGGAATGAGCAGTTCTTC. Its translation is CASSRTASGGRNEQFF.

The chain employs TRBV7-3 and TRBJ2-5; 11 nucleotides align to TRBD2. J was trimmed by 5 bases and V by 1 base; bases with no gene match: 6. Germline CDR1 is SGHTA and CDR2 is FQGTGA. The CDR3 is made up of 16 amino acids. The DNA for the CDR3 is TGTGCCAGCAGCTTAAAAGCTAGCGGGGGGCTCGAGACCCAGTACTTC. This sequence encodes CASSLKASGGLETQYF.

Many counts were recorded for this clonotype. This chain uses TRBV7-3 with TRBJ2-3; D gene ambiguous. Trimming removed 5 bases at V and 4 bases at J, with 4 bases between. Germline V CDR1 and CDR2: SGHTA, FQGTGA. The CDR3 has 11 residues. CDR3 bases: TGTGCCAGCAGCACCTCAGATACGCAGTATTTT. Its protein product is CASSTSDTQYF.

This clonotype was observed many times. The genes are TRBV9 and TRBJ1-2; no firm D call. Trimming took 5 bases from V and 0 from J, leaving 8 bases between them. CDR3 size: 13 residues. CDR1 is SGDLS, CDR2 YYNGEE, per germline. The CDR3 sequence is CASSSGTNYGYTF. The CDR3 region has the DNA TGTGCCAGCAGTTCAGGAACTAACTATGGCTACACCTTC.

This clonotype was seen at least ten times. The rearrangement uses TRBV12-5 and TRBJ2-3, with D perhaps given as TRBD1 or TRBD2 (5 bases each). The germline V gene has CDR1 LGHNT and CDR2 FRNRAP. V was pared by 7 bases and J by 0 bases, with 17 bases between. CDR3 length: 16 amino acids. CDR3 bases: TGTGCTAGTGCCCCCGGGGCCTCCGCAAGCACAGATACGCAGTATTTT. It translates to CASAPGASASTDTQYF.

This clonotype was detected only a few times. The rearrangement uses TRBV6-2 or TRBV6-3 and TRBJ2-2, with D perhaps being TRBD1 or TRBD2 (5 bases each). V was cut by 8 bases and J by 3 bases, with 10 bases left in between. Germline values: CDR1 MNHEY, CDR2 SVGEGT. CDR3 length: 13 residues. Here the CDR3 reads CASRGRDTGELFF. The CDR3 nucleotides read TGTGCCAGCCGGGGCCGGGACACCGGGGAGCTGTTTTTT.

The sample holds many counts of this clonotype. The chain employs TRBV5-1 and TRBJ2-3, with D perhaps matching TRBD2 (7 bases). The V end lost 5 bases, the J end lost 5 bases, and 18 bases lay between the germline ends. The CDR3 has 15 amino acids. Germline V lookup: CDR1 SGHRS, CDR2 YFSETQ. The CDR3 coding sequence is TGCGCCAGCAGTTTCGTGGGGGGGCGGCAAGATACGCAGTATTTT. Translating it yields CASSFVGGRQDTQYF.